The next 26 T cell receptor beta chains were all read from a single sample in a study of T cells in localized non-small cell lung cancer. Libraries were prepared by immunoSEQ multiplex PCR; TCRdb keeps only in-frame clonotypes and omits some of them. The sample holds almost 35,000 clones, 93% seen once. Source: peripheral blood, taken before any cancer treatment. The receptors stem from a female donor of 60 years or more with stage I lung adenocarcinoma.

The rearrangement links TRBV7-9 to TRBJ2-1; TRBD1 aligns across 8 bases. Losses at the gene ends were 2 bases for V and 7 bases for J; bases not matched to a gene: 10. CDR1 and CDR2 from the germline V gene are SEHNR and FQNEAQ (reference sequence). The CDR3 is 16 residues long. The CDR3: CASSLRAGGAGNEQFF. The CDR3 DNA reads as TGTGCCAGCAGCTTACGTGCAGGGGGCGCCGGGAATGAGCAGTTCTTC.

The J gene is TRBJ2-2, the V gene TRBV6-5, with a tentative D call TRBD1 (6 bases). The CDR3 consists of 14 residues. Trimming stripped 6 bases from V and 3 bases from J, with 11 bases between. Germline assignment: CDR1 MNHEY and CDR2 SVGAGI. In DNA, the CDR3 is TGTGCCAGCAGACTCACAGGGTACACCGGGGAGCTGTTTTTT. As protein: CASRLTGYTGELFF.

The rearrangement links TRBV2 to TRBJ2-3; possible D gene TRBD1, 5 bases. The germline gives CDR1 SNHLY, CDR2 FYNNEI. Trimming cost V 3 bases and J 6 bases, with 16 bases left between them. The CDR3 loop spans 15 amino acids. This chain's CDR3 is CASSENRFPGDTQYF. DNA of the CDR3: TGTGCCAGCAGTGAGAATAGATTTCCAGGGGATACGCAGTATTTT. The variable domain in full, completed from reference TRBV2 and TRBJ2-3, reads EPEVTQTPSHQVTQMGQEVILRCVPISNHLYFYWYRQILGQKVEFLVSFYNNEISEKSEIFDDQFSVERPDGSNFTLKIRSTKLEDSAMYFCASSENRFPGDTQYFGPGTRLTVL.

This clone has just a few counts. The chain joins TRBV18 to TRBJ1-2; perhaps TRBD1 as D (5 bases). The CDR3 length is 14 residues. Per germline, CDR1 KGHSH and CDR2 LQKENI. Trimming cost V 3 bases and J 6 bases, with 14 bases left between them. CDR3 DNA: TGTGCCAGCTCACCCCTCTACGGGGCCGATGGCTACACCTTC. Amino acid sequence: CASSPLYGADGYTF.

CDR3 DNA: TGTGCCACCCAGGGGGGGGCCTACAATGAGCAGTTCTTC. It specifies CATQGGAYNEQFF. V gene TRBV28 combines with J gene TRBJ2-1; D tentatively reads TRBD1 or TRBD2 (7 bases each). The germline gives CDR1 MDHEN, CDR2 SYDVKM. Trimming removed 10 bases from V and 2 bases from J, with 12 bases in between. This CDR3 spans 13 amino acids.

The rearrangement uses TRBV7-9 and TRBJ2-3; D gene unclear. Trimming shortened V by 2 bases and J by 3 bases, and 18 bases separated the two germline ends. The CDR3 length is 17 residues. Germline lookup yields CDR1 SEHNR and CDR2 FQNEAQ (reference sequence). CDR3 sequence reads: CASSLPGRALSTDTQYF. CDR3 coding DNA: TGTGCCAGCAGCTTACCCGGAAGGGCCCTTAGTACAGATACGCAGTATTTT.

This chain uses TRBV14 with TRBJ1-1; perhaps TRBD1 as D (6 bases). The CDR3 spans 16 residues. V lost 3 bases, J lost 5 bases, and 19 bases lay in between. CDR1 is SGHDN and CDR2 is FVKESK in the germline V gene. CDR3 sequence reads: CASSHFTGRGDTEAFF. The DNA of the CDR3 is TGTGCCAGCAGCCATTTCACAGGGCGTGGGGATACTGAAGCTTTCTTT.

The J gene is TRBJ1-2, the V gene TRBV6-5; D is unresolved. V was clipped by 4 bases and J by 6 bases, with 12 bases between them. CDR1 MNHEY and CDR2 SVGAGI come from the germline V gene. CDR3 length: 13 residues. DNA for the CDR3: TGTGCCAGCAGTTTCTACATAACGGATGGCTACACCTTC. This gives the protein CASSFYITDGYTF.

V is TRBV12-5 and J is TRBJ2-5, with D perhaps TRBD1 (6 bases). Per the germline V gene, CDR1 is LGHNT and CDR2 is FRNRAP. The V end was cut by 3 bases, the J end by 5 bases, with 10 bases between. The CDR3 consists of 13 residues. The DNA of the CDR3 is TGTGCTAGTGGTTTATACAGGGAGGAGACCCAGTACTTC. Its protein product is CASGLYREETQYF.

This sequence joins TRBV5-6 and TRBJ1-2, with TRBD1 matching 7 bases. Germline loops: CDR1 SGHDT, CDR2 YYEEEE. Trimming cost V 3 bases and J 4 bases; bases outside gene matches: 15. The CDR3 runs 17 residues. This chain's CDR3 is CASSSRDSPPPVYGYTF. The CDR3 nucleotides are TGTGCCAGCAGCTCCCGGGACAGTCCCCCGCCCGTCTATGGCTACACCTTC.

J is TRBJ1-2 and V is TRBV4-1, with D unresolved. Per the germline V gene, CDR1 is MGHRA and CDR2 is YSYEKL. V shed 4 bases and J shed 5 bases, with 20 bases lying between them. The CDR3 has 16 residues. CDR3 loop: CASSPLQMDGAYGYTF. CDR3 in DNA: TGCGCCAGCAGCCCCCTACAGATGGACGGCGCTTATGGCTACACCTTC.

This clone has a single count. J is TRBJ1-1 and V is TRBV11-3, with D perhaps TRBD1 (5 bases). Trimming pared 4 bases from V and 10 bases from J, leaving 16 bases between. The length of the CDR3 is 13 residues. The germline V gene encodes CDR1 SGHNT and CDR2 YENEEA. DNA for the CDR3: TGTGCCAGCAGCTCCTCAATGGGGGGGGGAGCTTTCTTT. Its protein is CASSSSMGGGAFF.

This rearrangement joins TRBV23-1 to TRBJ1-5; D may be TRBD1 (5 bases). TRBV23-1 is designated an ORF whose function remains uncertain. Deletions cut 4 bases from V and 0 bases from J, with 25 bases between. This CDR3 is built from 20 residues. The CDR3 reads CASSPPTPGRTRVSNQPQHF. The CDR3 nucleotides are TGCGCCAGCAGTCCACCGACCCCAGGGAGAACTCGTGTTAGCAATCAGCCCCAGCATTTT.

This sequence joins TRBV7-2 and TRBJ1-1; D gene ambiguous. The CDR3 is 15 amino acids. Germline loops: CDR1 SGHTA, CDR2 FQGNSA. V lost 2 bases, J lost 8 bases, and 18 bases lay in between. The CDR3 region is CASSLYSAPGLEAFF. In DNA form, the CDR3 reads TGTGCCAGCAGCTTATATTCAGCGCCTGGGCTAGAAGCTTTCTTT.

The rearrangement joins TRBV7-2 to TRBJ2-1; D call uncertain. Germline values: CDR1 SGHTA, CDR2 FQGNSA. V lost 3 bases and J lost 0, with 9 bases in between. This CDR3 has 15 residues. The CDR3: CASSFVSSSYNEQFF. The CDR3 DNA sequence: TGTGCCAGCAGCTTCGTATCGAGCTCCTACAATGAGCAGTTCTTC.

Only one count was recorded for this clone. The CDR3 is CASRPQGANEKLFF. The CDR3 coding sequence is TGTGCCAGCAGACCTCAGGGTGCAAATGAAAAACTGTTTTTT. This chain links TRBV6-5 with TRBJ1-4; a possible D gene is TRBD1 (5 bases). Germline-derived CDR1 and CDR2 are MNHEY and SVGAGI. V was trimmed by 6 bases and J by 5 bases, leaving 13 bases between them. The CDR3 loop spans 14 amino acids.

The chain is built from TRBV6-5 and TRBJ2-7, with 9 bases that match TRBD2. Per germline, CDR1 MNHEY and CDR2 SVGAGI. V was clipped by 4 bases and J by 7 bases; unmatched bases: 11. The CDR3 contains 15 residues. The DNA of the CDR3 is TGTGCCAGCAGTTCCCAGGGAGCGGGGGGACGGGAGCAGTACTTC. Its protein product is CASSSQGAGGREQYF.

The rearrangement uses TRBV10-1 and TRBJ2-3; TRBD2 agrees at 16 bases. Unmatched junction bases numbered 5, after V lost 5 bases and J lost 3 bases. The CDR3 spans 17 residues. Looked up from germline, CDR1 is WNHNN and CDR2 is SYGVQD (reference sequence). As DNA, the CDR3 is TGCGCCAGCAGTCCCGGGACTAGCGGGGGGGCAACAGATACGCAGTATTTT. This translates into CASSPGTSGGATDTQYF.

The chain links TRBV10-3 to TRBJ2-1; 9 nucleotides line up with TRBD1. Germline lookup yields CDR1 ENHRY and CDR2 SYGVKD. The CDR3 runs to 19 residues. V shed 1 base and J 4 bases; nucleotides not matched to a gene: 14. DNA of the CDR3: TGTGCCATCAGTGAGTTCCCGGGACAGGGCTCCTCAAGGTACAATGAGCAGTTCTTC. Translation gives CAISEFPGQGSSRYNEQFF.

The genes are TRBV7-3 and TRBJ1-3, with a tentative D call TRBD1 (6 bases). Germline V gives CDR1 SGHTA, CDR2 FQGTGA. V was pared by 5 bases and J by 2 bases, with 13 bases between. This CDR3 is 15 amino acids long. The CDR3 DNA reads TGTGCCAGCAGCGCCTCAGGGGTTACTGGAAACACCATATATTTT. This gives the protein CASSASGVTGNTIYF.

The V call is TRBV9, the J call TRBJ2-2, with 10 nucleotides matching TRBD2. Germline V gene sequence: CDR1 SGDLS, CDR2 YYNGEE. J gave up 6 bases and V 0 bases, and 8 bases lay outside the gene matches. The CDR3 consists of 17 residues. CDR3 sequence (DNA): TGTGCCAGCAGCGTAGCTAGGCTAGCGGGGGAGGCCGGGGAGCTGTTTTTT. This translates into CASSVARLAGEAGELFF.

V usage is TRBV18 and J usage is TRBJ1-1; D is unclear. V gave up 2 bases and J gave up 3 bases, with 4 bases separating them. Germline CDR1 KGHSH, CDR2 LQKENI. CDR3 size: 12 residues. CDR3 in amino acids: CASSPGDTEAFF. DNA for the CDR3: TGTGCCAGCTCACCAGGAGACACTGAAGCTTTCTTT.

The chain has TRBV30 and TRBJ2-5, with D uncertain. V dropped 3 bases and J dropped 5 bases, with 10 bases sitting between them. Germline assignment: CDR1 GTSNPN and CDR2 SVGIG (reference sequence). This CDR3 has 12 amino acids. The CDR3 sequence: CAWSPGAETQYF. DNA of the CDR3: TGTGCCTGGAGCCCCGGTGCGGAGACCCAGTACTTC. The whole variable domain, remainder taken from reference TRBV30 and TRBJ2-5, is SQTIHQWPATLVQPVGSPLSLECTVEGTSNPNLYWYRQAAGRGLQLLFYSVGIGQISSEVPQNLSASRPQDRQFILSSKKLLLSDSGFYLCAWSPGAETQYFGPGTRLLVL.

The rearrangement links TRBV7-1 to TRBJ1-5; D call uncertain. TRBV7-1 is given ORF status, its function remaining uncertain. V was cut by 4 bases and J by 7 bases, with 11 bases left in between. The CDR3 is 13 amino acids. The CDR3 loop reads CASSLPGEQPQHF. The DNA of the CDR3 is TGTGCCAGCAGCTTGCCGGGTGAGCAGCCCCAGCATTTT.

The J gene is TRBJ1-4, the V gene TRBV7-9, with D perhaps matching TRBD1 (5 bases). Germline loops: CDR1 SEHNR, CDR2 FQNEAQ (reference sequence). The CDR3 covers 16 residues. Trimming shortened V by 1 base and J by 0 bases, and 9 bases separated the two germline ends. The CDR3 loop reads CASSLGGTTTNEKLFF. The CDR3 DNA is TGTGCCAGCAGCTTAGGGGGGACCACAACTAATGAAAAACTGTTTTTT.

The chain recombines TRBV19 with TRBJ1-2; 7 nucleotides match TRBD1. The CDR3 totals 15 residues. Per germline, CDR1 LNHDA and CDR2 SQIVND (reference sequence). The V segment lost 7 bases and the J segment 4 bases; nucleotides outside the gene matches: 12. CDR3 sequence (DNA): TGTGCCAGTATTTCGGAGGGGGCCCGATCCTATGGCTACACCTTC. Residues: CASISEGARSYGYTF.